This TCR beta chain comes out of a study of beta chain features in type 1 diabetes. Across the study: All samples combined gave over 100 million sorted cells for examination.

CDR1 and CDR2 (germline): SQVTM, ANQGSEA. There are 11 residues in the CDR3. The V end lost 6 bases, the J end lost 5 bases, and 10 bases lay between the germline ends. Study outcomes and limitations: Type 1 diabetes patients had moderately but significantly shorter TCRB CDR3s in all four CD4+ subsets.

As concerns this clone: No antigen is known for it.

The authors reverse transcribed all of the isolated RNA, so sequencing captured expressed TCRB transcripts. Using immunoSEQ multiplex PCR, the repertoire was profiled, and TCRdb retains in-frame clones only, with some absent. Seen here are around 250,000 clones, just over 20% observed once, and the top ten hold roughly 0.028%. Sequencing used naive CD4+ T cells from blood. The genes are TRBV29-1 and TRBJ1-1; a weak D match, TRBD1 (5 bases). The sequence was collected from a woman in her 40s with type 1 diabetes. CDR3 nucleotides: TGCAGCGTCATGGGGCTGACTGAAGCTTTCTTT. Amino acid sequence: CSVMGLTEAFF.